What follows describes a single TCR beta chain. Its antigen is not known. The CDR3 totals 14 residues. Germline CDR1 and CDR2: MDHEN and SYDVKM. Trimming removed 6 bases from V and 4 bases from J, with 15 bases in between. These data are taken from a study of human T cells and chemical hapten exposure. Study details: Patients, mostly women, had alopecia areata, alopecia totalis or alopecia universalis. The study, taken as a whole, reports: With regard to DPC sensitization, TCRs above 1 in 1000 frequency did not change.

Described time point: patch test 2, 6 weeks after DPC sensitization. As to treatment: therapeutic diphenylcyclopropenone sensitization with weekly scalp DPC. Prior to each patch test being applied, blood was drawn. TCRdb independently ran MiXCR on the RACE reads; one entry per CDR3 protein. This sample has about 350,000 distinct CDR3 sequences; nearly 6.5% occur once, and the top ten carry over 5.5%. This TCR was sampled from a woman aged 18-29 years with alopecia areata. Some clones in this sample may be carry-over from other donors' samples. The starting material was whole blood, obtained in connection with sensitization to the hapten diphenylcyclopropenone (DPC). The rearrangement joins TRBV28 to TRBJ2-5; TRBD1 might be the D (6 bases). This CDR3 is CASRPHRVGETQYF. The DNA of the CDR3 is TGTGCCAGCAGACCCCACAGGGTCGGAGAGACCCAGTACTTC.